This T cell receptor beta chain was captured by sequencing in a study of control samples from healthy donors and cancer patients (dated by TCRdb to the early 2020s). V sheds 5 bases and J sheds 1 base, leaving 11 bases between their ends. The germline V gene supplies CDR1 SGHTA and CDR2 FQGNSA. There are 14 amino acids in the CDR3, from cysteine to phenylalanine inclusive. Of all the DNA, just the CDR3 is kept, 42 bases in frame from base 1. To note about this clone: What this receptor recognizes is not known. Qualities for individual bases were not recorded, and no much larger clone is one base off.

The library relied on the immunoSEQ multiplex PCR assay. The immuneACCESS repertoire file appears here via TCRdb, limited to in-frame rearrangements. These files lack a portion of the clones; in checked studies, under half of the deficit traces to unresolved V genes, and the cause of the others is not known. A total of 200,000 to 250,000 clones appear in this sample, about 94% of them only once. Clones ranked in the top ten supply roughly 1.6% of the sample. The material sequenced was blood. The V gene is TRBV7-2 and the J gene is TRBJ2-5; tentative D gene TRBD2, with 6 bases matching. The receptor was derived from a man aged 50-59 years in good health. The nucleotides read TGTGCCAGCAGCCAAACCGGGAGCCAAGAGACCCAGTACTTC. Its protein product is CASSQTGSQETQYF. The CDR3 plus the reference TRBV7-2 and TRBJ2-5 genes for the other parts give the full variable domain: GAGVSQSPSNKVTEKGKDVELRCDPISGHTALYWYRQSLGQGLEFLIYFQGNSAPDKSGLPSDRFSAERTGGSVSTLTIQRTQQEDSAVYLCASSQTGSQETQYFGPGTRLLVL.